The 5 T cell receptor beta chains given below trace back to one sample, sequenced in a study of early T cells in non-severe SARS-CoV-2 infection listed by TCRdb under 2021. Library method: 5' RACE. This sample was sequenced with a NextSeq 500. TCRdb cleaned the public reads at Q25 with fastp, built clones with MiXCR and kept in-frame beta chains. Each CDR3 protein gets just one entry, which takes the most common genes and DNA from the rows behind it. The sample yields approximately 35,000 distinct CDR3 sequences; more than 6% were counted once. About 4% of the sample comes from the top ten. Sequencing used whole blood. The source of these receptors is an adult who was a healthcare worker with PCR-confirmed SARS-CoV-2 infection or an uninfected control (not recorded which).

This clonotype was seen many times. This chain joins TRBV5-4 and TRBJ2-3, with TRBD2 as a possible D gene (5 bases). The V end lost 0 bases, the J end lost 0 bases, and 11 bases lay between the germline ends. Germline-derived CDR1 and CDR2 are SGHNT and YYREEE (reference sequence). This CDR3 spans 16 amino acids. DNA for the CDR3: TGTGCCAGCAGCTTGGCCAGCGGTACTAGCACAGATACGCAGTATTTT. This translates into CASSLASGTSTDTQYF.

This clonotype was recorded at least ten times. The CDR3 protein is CASSPPAHSYEQYF. The CDR3 coding sequence is TGTGCCAGCAGCCCCCCCGCCCACTCCTACGAGCAGTACTTC. The chain couples TRBV7-2 to TRBJ2-7; D gene unclear. Trimming shortened V by 5 bases and J by 0 bases, and 11 bases separated the two germline ends. This CDR3 has 14 amino acids. Germline V CDR1 and CDR2: SGHTA, FQGNSA.

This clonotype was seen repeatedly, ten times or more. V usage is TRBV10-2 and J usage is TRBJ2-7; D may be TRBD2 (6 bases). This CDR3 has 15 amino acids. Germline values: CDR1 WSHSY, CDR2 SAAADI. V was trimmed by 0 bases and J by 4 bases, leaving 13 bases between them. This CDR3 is CASSESEVGGYEQYF. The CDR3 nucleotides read TGCGCCAGCAGTGAGTCAGAAGTGGGGGGTTACGAGCAGTACTTC.

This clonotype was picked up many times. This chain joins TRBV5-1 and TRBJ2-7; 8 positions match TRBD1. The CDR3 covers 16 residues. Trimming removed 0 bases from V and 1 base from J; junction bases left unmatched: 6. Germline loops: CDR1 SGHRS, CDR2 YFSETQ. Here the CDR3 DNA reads TGCGCCAGCAGCTTGGGCCAGGGGGCCCTATCCTACGAGCAGTACTTC. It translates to CASSLGQGALSYEQYF.

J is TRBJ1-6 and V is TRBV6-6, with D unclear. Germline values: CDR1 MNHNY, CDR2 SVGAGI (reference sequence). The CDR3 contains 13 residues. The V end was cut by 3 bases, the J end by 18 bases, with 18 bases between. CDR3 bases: TGTGCCAGCAGTTATGATCTTCGGGCATTCGCCCACTTT. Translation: CASSYDLRAFAHF.